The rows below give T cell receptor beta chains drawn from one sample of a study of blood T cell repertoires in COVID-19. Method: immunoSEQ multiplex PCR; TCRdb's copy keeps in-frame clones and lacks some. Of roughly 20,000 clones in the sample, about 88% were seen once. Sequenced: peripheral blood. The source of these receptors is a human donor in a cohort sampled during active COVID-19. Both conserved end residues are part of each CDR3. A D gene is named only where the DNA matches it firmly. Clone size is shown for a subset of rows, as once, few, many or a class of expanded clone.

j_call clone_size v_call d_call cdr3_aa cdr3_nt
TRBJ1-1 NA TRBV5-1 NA CASSHLDSGWNTEAFF TGCGCCAGCAGCCACCTGGATTCAGGGTGGAACACTGAAGCTTTCTTT
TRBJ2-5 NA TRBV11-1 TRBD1 CASSLAVFGTGQETQYF TGTGCCAGCAGCTTAGCTGTTTTTGGGACAGGACAAGAGACCCAGTACTTC
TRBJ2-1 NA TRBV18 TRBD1 CASSTQGNNEQFF TGTGCCAGCTCGACACAGGGGAACAATGAGCAGTTCTTC
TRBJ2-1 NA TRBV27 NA CASTAGSWGGKSYNEQFF TGTGCCAGCACTGCGGGGTCTTGGGGGGGCAAGTCCTACAATGAGCAGTTCTTC
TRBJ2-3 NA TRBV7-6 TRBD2 CASSLGSGGRRDTQYF TGTGCCAGCAGCTTAGGGAGCGGGGGGCGGCGGGATACGCAGTATTTT
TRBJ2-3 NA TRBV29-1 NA CSVFVRTFLDTQYF TGCAGCGTTTTCGTTCGGACTTTTTTAGATACGCAGTATTTT
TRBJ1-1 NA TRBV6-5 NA CASSYGGAYTEAFF TGTGCCAGCAGTTACGGGGGGGCTTACACTGAAGCTTTCTTT
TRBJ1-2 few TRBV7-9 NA CASSFDPGLALRYGYTF TGTGCCAGCAGCTTCGACCCGGGGTTAGCCCTAAGATATGGCTACACCTTC
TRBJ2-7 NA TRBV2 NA CASLRFYEQYF TGTGCCAGCCTTCGGTTCTACGAGCAGTACTTC
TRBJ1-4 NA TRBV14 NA CASSPLPRGSREKLFF TGTGCCAGCAGCCCCCTCCCCAGGGGTAGTCGTGAAAAACTGTTTTTT
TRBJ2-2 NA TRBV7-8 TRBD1 CASSLVQGLNTGELFF TGTGCCAGCAGCTTAGTACAGGGGCTGAACACCGGGGAGCTGTTTTTT
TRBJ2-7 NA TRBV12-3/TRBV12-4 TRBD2 CASNGGAGEQYF TGTGCCAGCAACGGGGGGGCCGGTGAGCAGTACTTC
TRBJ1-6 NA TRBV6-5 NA CASKPAGARNSPLHF TGTGCCAGCAAACCAGCAGGGGCGCGTAATTCACCCCTCCACTTT
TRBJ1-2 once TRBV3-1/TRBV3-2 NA CASSQGKQGYGYTF TGTGCCAGCAGCCAAGGGAAACAGGGTTATGGCTACACCTTC
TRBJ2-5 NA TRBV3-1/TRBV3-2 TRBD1 CASSQRGTGDQETQYF TGTGCCAGCAGCCAAAGAGGGACAGGGGACCAAGAGACCCAGTACTTC
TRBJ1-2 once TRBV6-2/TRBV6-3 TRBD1 CASSGQAYGYTF TGTGCCAGCAGTGGACAGGCCTATGGCTACACCTTC
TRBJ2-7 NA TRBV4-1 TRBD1 CASSHQGTGYYEQYF TGCGCCAGCAGCCATCAGGGGACAGGGTACTACGAGCAGTACTTC
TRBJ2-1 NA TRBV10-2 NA CASGQPDREQFF TGCGCCAGCGGCCAACCCGACAGGGAGCAGTTCTTC
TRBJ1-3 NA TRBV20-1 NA CSASGGGNTIYF TGCAGTGCTAGTGGAGGAGGAAACACCATATATTTT
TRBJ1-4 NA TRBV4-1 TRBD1 CASSQEQGNVNEKLFF TGCGCCAGCAGCCAGGAACAGGGGAACGTTAATGAAAAACTGTTTTTT
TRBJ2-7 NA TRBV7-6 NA CASSLLVGRAEQYF TGTGCCAGCAGCTTATTAGTGGGCAGGGCCGAGCAGTACTTC
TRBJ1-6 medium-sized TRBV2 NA CASRRDLVNSPLHF TGTGCCAGCAGGCGGGACCTGGTTAATTCACCCCTCCACTTT
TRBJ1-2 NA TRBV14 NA CASSQGVTGYYGYTF TGTGCCAGCAGCCAAGGGGTAACAGGGTACTATGGCTACACCTTC
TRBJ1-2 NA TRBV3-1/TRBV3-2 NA CASSHSRDSGFYGYTF TGTGCCAGCAGCCATTCCCGGGACTCCGGATTTTATGGCTACACCTTC
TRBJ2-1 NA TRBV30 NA CAWSVVGRGRGFFNEQFF TGTGCCTGGAGTGTAGTTGGTCGGGGCAGGGGATTTTTCAATGAGCAGTTCTTC
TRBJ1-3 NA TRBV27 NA CASRGGVASGNTIYF TGTGCCAGCAGGGGGGGGGTTGCCTCTGGAAACACCATATATTTT
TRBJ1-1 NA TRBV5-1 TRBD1 CASSLGQGRRSMNTEAFF TGCGCCAGCAGCCTCGGACAGGGCCGCAGGTCCATGAACACTGAAGCTTTCTTT
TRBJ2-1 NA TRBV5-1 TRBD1 CASTLGAGDSEQFF TGCGCCAGCACCCTAGGGGCAGGGGACAGTGAGCAGTTCTTC